What follows are 18 T cell receptor beta chains derived from one specimen sequenced in a study of T cell responses to AZD1222 COVID-19 vaccine. The method was immunoSEQ multiplex PCR; TCRdb's version includes in-frame clones alone and lacks a portion of them. In the table there are fewer than 150,000 clones, around 82% of which are singletons. The sequences come from peripheral blood, collected on day 0 of AZD1222 vaccination. All receptors come from an adult in good health.

This sequence joins TRBV5-4 and TRBJ1-3; D remains unclear. Looked up from germline, CDR1 is SGHNT and CDR2 is YYREEE (reference sequence). The CDR3 contains 17 residues. Trimming removed 0 bases at V and 0 bases at J, with 13 bases between. DNA for the CDR3: TGTGCCAGCAGCTTGGTCCGGAATTGGGACTCTGGAAACACCATATATTTT. Translating it yields CASSLVRNWDSGNTIYF.

The chain is built from TRBV3-1 (or the pseudogene TRBV3-2) and TRBJ1-1; no reliable D call. The CDR3 runs to 13 residues. The V end was cut by 2 bases, the J end by 5 bases, with 9 bases between. CDR1 is LGHDT and CDR2 is YNNKEL in the germline V gene (reference sequence). The DNA of the CDR3 is TGTGCCAGCAGCCAATCGGGGAGGACTGAAGCTTTCTTT. Its translation is CASSQSGRTEAFF.

This clone was picked up a small number of times. CDR3 loop: CASSLSVRGRSEAFF. For the CDR3, the DNA is TGTGCCAGCAGTTTATCGGTCAGGGGGAGGTCGGAAGCTTTCTTT. J is TRBJ1-1 and V is TRBV28, with TRBD1 matching over 7 bases. The CDR3 runs to 15 residues. The V gene end was trimmed by 1 base and the J gene end by 8 bases; junction bases not matched to a gene: 10. Germline V gene sequence: CDR1 MDHEN, CDR2 SYDVKM.

This sequence joins TRBV12-3 or TRBV12-4 and TRBJ1-1, with 8 bases matching TRBD1. J lost 7 bases, V lost 6 bases, and 7 bases had no gene match. CDR3 size: 13 residues. This CDR3 is CASSRQGSGEAFF. CDR3 DNA: TGTGCCAGCAGCCGACAGGGGTCGGGTGAAGCTTTCTTT.

CDR3 residues: CASRTGTQPQHF. Written as DNA, the CDR3 is TGTGCCAGCCGGACAGGGACTCAGCCCCAGCATTTT. The chain is built from TRBV19 and TRBJ1-5, with TRBD1 matching over 8 bases. The CDR3 loop spans 12 amino acids. Germline V CDR1 and CDR2: LNHDA, SQIVND (reference sequence). Losses at the gene ends were 9 bases for V and 6 bases for J; bases not matched to a gene: 4.

This chain connects TRBV10-1 to TRBJ1-5; D uncertain. The CDR3 extends over 13 amino acids. V lost 5 bases, J lost 4 bases, and 9 bases lay in between. Looked up from germline, CDR1 is WNHNN and CDR2 is SYGVQD (reference sequence). Written as DNA, the CDR3 is TGCGCCAGCAGTCGGATCCTGAATCAGCCCCAGCATTTT. It is translated as CASSRILNQPQHF.

The V gene is TRBV6-5, the J gene TRBJ1-1; D gene ambiguous. V dropped 5 bases and J dropped 1 base, with 8 bases sitting between them. The CDR3 contains 13 residues. The germline V gene has CDR1 MNHEY and CDR2 SVGAGI. The CDR3 nucleotides are TGTGCCAGCAGTACCGACCCGAACACTGAAGCTTTCTTT. Encoded protein: CASSTDPNTEAFF.

The chain is built from TRBV6-5 and TRBJ1-1; D unclear. Trimming cost V 10 bases and J 2 bases, with 14 bases left between them. Looked up from germline, CDR1 is MNHEY and CDR2 is SVGAGI. This CDR3 has 13 amino acids. The CDR3 here is CATAQRGNTEAFF. The CDR3 coding sequence is TGTGCCACCGCTCAGCGGGGAAACACTGAAGCTTTCTTT.

The rearrangement uses TRBV15 and TRBJ2-3; D perhaps matches TRBD1 (6 bases). In germline, CDR1 is LNHNV, CDR2 YYDKDF (reference sequence). This CDR3 is built from 16 residues. V was trimmed by 4 bases and J by 3 bases, leaving 17 bases between them. CDR3 amino acids: CATSKNSRGTTDTQYF. The CDR3 coding sequence is TGTGCCACCAGCAAGAATTCCAGGGGAACGACAGATACGCAGTATTTT.

V gene TRBV28 combines with J gene TRBJ1-2; D gene ambiguous. There are 14 residues in the CDR3. Germline V gives CDR1 MDHEN, CDR2 SYDVKM. Trimming removed 5 bases at V and 4 bases at J, with 14 bases between. CDR3 amino acids: CASSGGRRPYGYTF. Here the CDR3 DNA reads TGTGCCAGCAGTGGAGGCAGGCGACCCTATGGCTACACCTTC.

The J gene is TRBJ2-1, the V gene TRBV19; a weak D match, TRBD1 (5 bases). CDR1 and CDR2 (germline): LNHDA, SQIVND (reference sequence). This CDR3 region has 12 residues. The germline V and J ends were trimmed by 7 bases and 4 bases, with 8 bases remaining between them. The CDR3 is CASIGAYNEQFF. CDR3 nucleotides: TGTGCCAGTATAGGGGCTTACAATGAGCAGTTCTTC.

The gene calls are TRBV19 and TRBJ1-5, with D possibly being TRBD1 (5 bases). The CDR3 consists of 16 residues. The V gene's germline CDR1 is LNHDA and CDR2 SQIVND (reference sequence). V lost 7 bases, J lost 0 bases, and 16 bases lay in between. CDR3 sequence: CASTKTRQSSNQPQHF. Written as DNA, the CDR3 is TGTGCCAGTACCAAAACCCGACAGAGTAGCAATCAGCCCCAGCATTTT. The full variable domain, in which reference TRBV19 and TRBJ1-5 provide the parts outside the CDR3, is DGGITQSPKYLFRKEGQNVTLSCEQNLNHDAMYWYRQDPGQGLRLIYYSQIVNDFQKGDIAEGYSVSREKKESFPLTVTSAQKNPTAFYLCASTKTRQSSNQPQHFGDGTRLSIL.

This clone appeared a single time. The chain joins TRBV7-3 to TRBJ2-2; a possible D gene is TRBD1 (6 bases). This CDR3 has 15 amino acids. The V end lost 5 bases, the J end lost 2 bases, and 12 bases lay between the germline ends. Germline V gene data show CDR1 as SGHTA and CDR2 as FQGTGA. The CDR3 sequence: CASSITGSNTGELFF. The CDR3 DNA follows: TGTGCCAGCAGCATTACAGGGTCCAACACCGGGGAGCTGTTTTTT.

This clone was seen just once. This chain links TRBV18 with TRBJ2-3; TRBD1 agrees at 8 bases. The CDR3 has 16 residues. CDR1 is KGHSH, CDR2 LQKENI, per germline. V trimming: 3 bases; J trimming: 4 bases; junction bases outside the gene matches: 9. In DNA, the CDR3 is TGTGCCAGCTCACCGGGGGGCCCCAGGGGGCCAGATACGCAGTATTTT. It yields the protein CASSPGGPRGPDTQYF.

This sequence joins TRBV19 and TRBJ2-2, with 13 bases fitting TRBD2. CDR3 length equals 17 residues. V trimming: 4 bases; J trimming: 1 base; junction bases outside the gene matches: 3. Looked up from germline, CDR1 is LNHDA and CDR2 is SQIVND (reference sequence). The DNA for the CDR3 is TGTGCCAGTAGTAGGACTAGCGGGGGTCGGAACACCGGGGAGCTGTTTTTT. Its translation is CASSRTSGGRNTGELFF.

The chain recombines TRBV18 with TRBJ2-6; D may correspond to TRBD1 or TRBD2 (5 bases each). The V gene's germline CDR1 is KGHSH and CDR2 LQKENI. Trimming took off 6 bases at V and 2 bases at J, with 17 bases between the two ends. This CDR3 is built from 17 residues. CDR3 in DNA: TGTGCCAGCTCCCGGGAAGGAAGGGGAACTGGGGCCAACGTCCTGACTTTC. As protein: CASSREGRGTGANVLTF.

The genes are TRBV28 and TRBJ1-4, with D tentatively TRBD1 (6 bases). The CDR3 sequence is 13 residues long. The V gene's germline CDR1 is MDHEN and CDR2 SYDVKM. V was pared by 3 bases and J by 8 bases, with 10 bases between. The CDR3 reads CASSFPRGEKLFF. The CDR3 nucleotides read TGTGCCAGCAGTTTTCCCAGGGGCGAAAAACTGTTTTTT.

The chain couples TRBV11-2 to TRBJ1-3, with a tentative D call TRBD1 (6 bases). The V and J ends lost 5 bases and 1 base respectively, with 15 bases between them. Germline assignment: CDR1 SGHAT and CDR2 FQNNGV. CDR3 length: 16 amino acids. The DNA of the CDR3 is TGTGCCAGCAGCATTACAGGGATTACTTCTGGAAACACCATATATTTT. Translating gives CASSITGITSGNTIYF.